The next 23 T cell receptor beta chains were all read from a single sample in a study of cytomegalovirus exposure and HLA in healthy donors. 60 Vbeta and 13 Jbeta primers were used in PCR. The data were produced by immunoSEQ multiplex PCR, yet TCRdb's version contains in-frame clones alone and is incomplete. The sample includes 60,000 to 70,000 clones, roughly 78% seen only once; the top ten take around 4%. Sequencing input: PBMCs. All receptors come from a woman between 25 and 40 years old in good health and CMV-seronegative.

The chain joins TRBV28 to TRBJ1-2, with TRBD1 matching over 7 bases. This CDR3 contains 13 residues. The J segment lost 4 bases and the V segment lost 5 bases, leaving 4 bases of the junction unmatched. Germline CDR1 is MDHEN and CDR2 is SYDVKM. DNA of the CDR3: TGTGCCAGCAGTAAAACAGGGGCCTATGGCTACACCTTC. It encodes CASSKTGAYGYTF.

There are many counts of this clone. This chain joins TRBV6-5 and TRBJ1-4; D uncertain. Trimming pared 7 bases from V and 2 bases from J, leaving 5 bases between. The CDR3 extends over 12 amino acids. Germline loops: CDR1 MNHEY, CDR2 SVGAGI. The chain's CDR3 is CASKSTNEKLFF. In nucleotides, the CDR3 is TGTGCCAGCAAGAGTACTAATGAAAAACTGTTTTTT.

The V gene is TRBV7-8, the J gene TRBJ1-4; TRBD1 agrees at 7 bases. Per the germline V gene, CDR1 is SGHVS and CDR2 is FQNEAQ. The ends lost 3 bases at V and 5 bases at J; junction bases unmatched: 3. CDR3 size: 14 residues. The CDR3 loop is CASSLDRPNEKLFF. As DNA, the CDR3 is TGTGCCAGCAGCTTGGACAGGCCAAATGAAAAACTGTTTTTT.

The V and J genes are TRBV30 and TRBJ1-2, with 7 bases identical to TRBD1. CDR1 is GTSNPN and CDR2 is SVGIG in the germline V gene (reference sequence). The length of the CDR3 is 15 residues. The V segment lost 3 bases and the J segment 5 bases; nucleotides outside the gene matches: 12. CDR3 sequence: CAWSPLGQAPYGYTF. In DNA form, the CDR3 reads TGTGCCTGGAGCCCGCTCGGACAGGCCCCTTATGGCTACACCTTC.

V is TRBV7-9 and J is TRBJ1-4; TRBD1 might be the D (5 bases). Between the trimmed V and J ends, which lost 2 bases and 8 bases, there was a span of 15 bases. This CDR3 spans 15 amino acids. CDR1 SEHNR and CDR2 FQNEAQ come from the germline V gene (reference sequence). CDR3 sequence: CASSLNLNPGEKLFF. The CDR3 coding sequence is TGTGCCAGCAGCTTAAACTTGAACCCAGGGGAAAAACTGTTTTTT.

The rearrangement joins TRBV25-1 to TRBJ2-5, with 7 bases matching TRBD1. Germline V gene data show CDR1 as MGHDK and CDR2 as SYGVNS. This CDR3 region has 14 residues. The ends lost 3 bases at V and 1 base at J; junction bases unmatched: 2. The CDR3 spells CASSDPGGQETQYF. The CDR3 DNA reads as TGTGCCAGCAGTGACCCAGGGGGCCAAGAGACCCAGTACTTC.

The chain employs TRBV7-6 and TRBJ2-2; TRBD2 might be the D (6 bases). The V gene lost 8 bases and the J gene lost 6 bases, with 13 bases spanning the gap. The length of the CDR3 is 13 residues. From germline, CDR1 is SGHVS and CDR2 FNYEAQ. The CDR3 DNA sequence: TGTGCCAGCGTACCGGGGGTGGCCGGGGAGCTGTTTTTT. Protein sequence: CASVPGVAGELFF.

The rearrangement links TRBV11-3 to TRBJ2-3; D is unresolved. This CDR3 has 14 amino acids. Trimming stripped 3 bases from V and 0 bases from J, with 7 bases between. Germline values: CDR1 SGHNT, CDR2 YENEEA. DNA for the CDR3: TGTGCCAGCAGCTTCTCCTCTAGCACAGATACGCAGTATTTT. It specifies CASSFSSSTDTQYF.

This clone came up a few times. V is TRBV2 and J is TRBJ1-1; D unresolved. V was pared by 1 base and J by 5 bases, with 14 bases between. Looked up from germline, CDR1 is SNHLY and CDR2 is FYNNEI. The CDR3 covers 15 residues. CDR3: CASSEGGTAKTEAFF. The CDR3 DNA sequence: TGTGCCAGCAGTGAAGGAGGAACGGCGAAGACTGAAGCTTTCTTT.

The rearrangement links TRBV9 to TRBJ2-4, with 9 bases that match TRBD2. The CDR3 covers 16 residues. CDR1 and CDR2 (germline): SGDLS, YYNGEE. J was trimmed by 9 bases and V by 4 bases; bases with no gene match: 14. The CDR3 region has the DNA TGTGCCAGCAGCTCCTCTCGTAGCGGGAGTGATGGCATTCAGTACTTC. Protein product: CASSSSRSGSDGIQYF.

V gene TRBV28 combines with J gene TRBJ1-1; the D is unclear. This CDR3 comprises 13 residues. Germline V CDR1 and CDR2: MDHEN, SYDVKM. The V end was cut by 6 bases, the J end by 10 bases, with 18 bases between. The CDR3 here is CASRATGNLAAFF. CDR3 DNA: TGTGCCAGCAGGGCTACGGGGAACCTGGCAGCTTTCTTT. Combining the CDR3 with reference TRBV28 and TRBJ1-1 gives the whole variable domain DVKVTQSSRYLVKRTGEKVFLECVQDMDHENMFWYRQDPGLGLRLIYFSYDVKMKEKGDIPEGYSVSREKKERFSLILESASTNQTSMYLCASRATGNLAAFFGQGTRLTVV.

The V gene is TRBV2, the J gene TRBJ1-1; a possible D gene is TRBD1 (6 bases). V shed 5 bases and J shed 5 bases, with 15 bases lying between them. Germline values: CDR1 SNHLY, CDR2 FYNNEI. The CDR3 has 14 amino acids. Here the CDR3 reads CASSLLGGETEAFF. The CDR3 DNA reads TGTGCCAGCAGTCTCCTTGGGGGCGAGACTGAAGCTTTCTTT.

A single count supports this clone. The chain links TRBV4-3 to TRBJ2-7; 7 nucleotides agree with TRBD2. The germline V gene has CDR1 LGHNA and CDR2 YSLEER. The V and J ends lost 0 bases and 3 bases, in that order; junction bases with no gene match: 5. The CDR3 is 15 residues long. CDR3 in amino acids: CASSQDGSGYYEQYF. The CDR3 nucleotides read TGCGCCAGCAGCCAAGATGGTAGCGGGTACTACGAGCAGTACTTC.

J is TRBJ1-2 and V is TRBV30, with 9 bases fitting TRBD1. Trimming took 4 bases from V and 8 from J; bases not matched to a gene: 8. CDR3 size: 13 residues. The germline V gene has CDR1 GTSNPN and CDR2 SVGIG (reference sequence). The CDR3 nucleotides are TGTGCCTGGACCTTACAGGGGGCGCGAGGCTACACCTTC. Translation gives CAWTLQGARGYTF.

V usage is TRBV2 and J usage is TRBJ1-1, with TRBD1 matching 7 bases. Germline V gene data show CDR1 as SNHLY and CDR2 as FYNNEI. J gave up 6 bases and V 5 bases, and 6 bases lay outside the gene matches. This CDR3 has 13 residues. The CDR3 loop reads CASSTGAGAEAFF. CDR3 nucleotide sequence: TGTGCCAGCAGTACAGGGGCTGGGGCTGAAGCTTTCTTT.

The V and J genes are TRBV2 and TRBJ1-1; D is ambiguous. V lost 3 bases to trimming and J lost 3 bases, with 5 bases between them. This CDR3 comprises 12 residues. CDR1 is SNHLY and CDR2 is FYNNEI in the germline V gene. CDR3 nucleotide sequence: TGTGCCAGCAGTGATAGCTACACTGAAGCTTTCTTT. It codes for CASSDSYTEAFF.

Only a few counts were recorded for this clone. The chain combines TRBV29-1 with TRBJ2-2; TRBD2 matches 7 bases. Trimming cost V 7 bases and J 3 bases; bases outside gene matches: 2. This CDR3 is 12 amino acids long. From germline, CDR1 is SQVTM and CDR2 ANQGSEA. CDR3 amino acids: CSGGLHTGELFF. The CDR3 region has the DNA TGCAGCGGGGGACTACACACCGGGGAGCTGTTTTTT.

This chain joins TRBV6-5 and TRBJ2-5, with 14 bases matching TRBD2. Germline V gene data show CDR1 as MNHEY and CDR2 as SVGAGI. V trimming: 6 bases; J trimming: 2 bases; junction bases outside the gene matches: 2. The CDR3 has 15 residues. The DNA for the CDR3 is TGTGCCAGCAGGGGGACTAGCGGGAGTCAAGAGACCCAGTACTTC. This sequence encodes CASRGTSGSQETQYF.

In its sample, this clone was seen a few times. The rearrangement uses TRBV30 and TRBJ2-7, with 7 positions matching TRBD2. Trimming cost V 4 bases and J 6 bases; bases outside gene matches: 9. This CDR3 is 13 amino acids long. Germline-derived CDR1 and CDR2 are GTSNPN and SVGIG (reference sequence). The CDR3 sequence is CAWIYPGLPEQYF. CDR3 DNA sequence: TGTGCCTGGATTTATCCGGGACTACCCGAGCAGTACTTC. Filled out from reference TRBV30 and TRBJ2-7, the complete variable domain reads SQTIHQWPATLVQPVGSPLSLECTVEGTSNPNLYWYRQAAGRGLQLLFYSVGIGQISSEVPQNLSASRPQDRQFILSSKKLLLSDSGFYLCAWIYPGLPEQYFGPGTRLTVT.

The V and J genes are TRBV2 and TRBJ2-7, with 9 bases lining up with TRBD1. Germline CDR1 reads SNHLY; CDR2 reads FYNNEI. With 6 bases clipped from V and 6 bases from J, the junction kept 9 bases outside the gene matches. The CDR3 covers 14 residues. The CDR3: CASRGAQGAGEQYF. The CDR3 nucleotides read TGTGCCAGCAGGGGGGCACAGGGGGCTGGCGAGCAGTACTTC. The full variable domain, its missing parts supplied by reference TRBV2 and TRBJ2-7, is EPEVTQTPSHQVTQMGQEVILRCVPISNHLYFYWYRQILGQKVEFLVSFYNNEISEKSEIFDDQFSVERPDGSNFTLKIRSTKLEDSAMYFCASRGAQGAGEQYFGPGTRLTVT.

The V call is TRBV9, the J call TRBJ1-5; tentative D call: TRBD1 (5 bases). V was clipped by 3 bases and J by 3 bases, with 7 bases between them. The CDR3 runs 13 residues. Germline CDR1 reads SGDLS; CDR2 reads YYNGEE. The CDR3 coding sequence is TGTGCCAGCAGCGCGGACAACAATCAGCCCCAGCATTTT. Encoded protein: CASSADNNQPQHF.

The chain combines TRBV7-8 with TRBJ1-1; D might be TRBD1 (5 bases). The germline V and J ends were trimmed by 2 bases and 4 bases, with 17 bases remaining between them. There are 16 residues in the CDR3. Germline-derived CDR1 and CDR2 are SGHVS and FQNEAQ. CDR3 DNA sequence: TGTGCCAGCAGCTTACGAACGCGGGGGGAGGGCACTGAAGCTTTCTTT. The encoded protein is CASSLRTRGEGTEAFF. Using reference TRBV7-8 and TRBJ1-1 for the parts outside the CDR3, the full variable domain is GAGVSQSPRYKVAKRGQDVALRCDPISGHVSLFWYQQALGQGPEFLTYFQNEAQLDKSGLPSDRFFAERPEGSVSTLKIQRTQQEDSAVYLCASSLRTRGEGTEAFFGQGTRLTVV.

V is TRBV4-2 and J is TRBJ2-2; 13 bases line up with TRBD2. Germline-derived CDR1 and CDR2 are LGHNA and YNFKEQ. There are 19 residues in the CDR3. The V segment lost 1 base and the J segment 2 bases; nucleotides outside the gene matches: 7. CDR3 nucleotide sequence: TGTGCCAGCAGCCAAGGGTCGACTAGCGGGGGGCCTAACACCGGGGAGCTGTTTTTT. This codes for CASSQGSTSGGPNTGELFF.